This paragraph covers one TCR beta chain sequence. This clonotype has ten or more counts. It lacks a known antigen. No much larger clone is present one base from it, and per-base qualities are unavailable. This sample was included in a study of breast tumors, draining lymph nodes, adjacent tissues (dated by TCRdb to about 2016). With regard to the full study: The study compared TCR beta repertoires across tumor, adjacent nontumor tissue and axillary lymph nodes from breast cancer patients. The study was designed to assess the relationships and possible T-cell exchange between tumor, surrounding tissue and draining lymph node repertoires in human breast cancer. The research as a whole found: Tumor and nontumor tissue repertoires were found to be significantly more similar in luminal-like than in basal-like breast cancer. Rather than being directly demonstrated, the conclusion that tumor T cells originate in lymph nodes was presented as consistent with a hypothesis. Tumor T-cell repertoires showed less diversity than lymph node repertoires and more diversity than nontumor tissue repertoires, and tumor T-cell repertoires showed preferential V and J gene usage. A scenario in which most tumor T cells derive from the lymph node and then expand within tumor tissue was judged to be consistent with the data.

The lymph node samples were taken from the axillary draining lymph nodes of breast cancer patients. The instrument given in TCRdb is Illumina HiSeq 2000. TCR beta chain libraries were generated through multiplex PCR amplification. High-throughput sequencing was used to analyze the amplified TCR beta chain products. Using fastp trimming at Q25 and MiXCR clonotype assembly, TCRdb reanalyzed the public sequencing data and kept in-frame beta chains. Duplicate CDR3 protein sequences are folded into a single record with the most common DNA and genes. This sample gives about 200,000 distinct CDR3 sequences in total; 31% of them show up just once. Approximately 4.3% of the sample is in the top ten clones. As encoded in the germline V gene, CDR1 is SGDLS while CDR2 is YYNGEE. Inclusive of the bounding cysteine and phenylalanine, the CDR3 is 16 residues long. CDR3 DNA is the only sequence kept; it has 48 bases, read in frame from the first base. A distance of 20 bases separates the germline ends of V and J, which lose 4 bases and 3 bases respectively.

The chain was built from TRBV9 and TRBJ2-7, with a tentative D gene TRBD1 over 6 matching bases. This sequence was found in a female donor with breast cancer. Some clones in this sample may be carry-over from other donors' samples. Source material: axillary lymph node tissue. The DNA is TGTGCCAGCAGCCCATCCACAGGGACGCTGAACTACGAGCAGTACTTC. The resulting protein is CASSPSTGTLNYEQYF.